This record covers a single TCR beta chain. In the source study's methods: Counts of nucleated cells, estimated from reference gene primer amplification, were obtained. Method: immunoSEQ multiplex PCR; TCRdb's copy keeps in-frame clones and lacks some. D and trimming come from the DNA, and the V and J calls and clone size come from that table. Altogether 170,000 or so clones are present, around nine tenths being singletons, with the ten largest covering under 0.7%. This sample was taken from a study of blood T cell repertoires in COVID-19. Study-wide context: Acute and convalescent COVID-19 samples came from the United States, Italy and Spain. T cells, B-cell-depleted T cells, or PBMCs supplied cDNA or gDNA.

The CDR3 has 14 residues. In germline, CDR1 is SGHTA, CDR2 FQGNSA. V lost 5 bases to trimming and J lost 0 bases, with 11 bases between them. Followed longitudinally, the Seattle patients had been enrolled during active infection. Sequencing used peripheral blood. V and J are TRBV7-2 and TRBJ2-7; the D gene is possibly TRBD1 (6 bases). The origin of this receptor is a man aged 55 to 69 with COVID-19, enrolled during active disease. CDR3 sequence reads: CASSLDRPSYEQYF. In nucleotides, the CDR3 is TGTGCCAGCAGCCTCGACAGGCCCTCCTACGAGCAGTACTTC.